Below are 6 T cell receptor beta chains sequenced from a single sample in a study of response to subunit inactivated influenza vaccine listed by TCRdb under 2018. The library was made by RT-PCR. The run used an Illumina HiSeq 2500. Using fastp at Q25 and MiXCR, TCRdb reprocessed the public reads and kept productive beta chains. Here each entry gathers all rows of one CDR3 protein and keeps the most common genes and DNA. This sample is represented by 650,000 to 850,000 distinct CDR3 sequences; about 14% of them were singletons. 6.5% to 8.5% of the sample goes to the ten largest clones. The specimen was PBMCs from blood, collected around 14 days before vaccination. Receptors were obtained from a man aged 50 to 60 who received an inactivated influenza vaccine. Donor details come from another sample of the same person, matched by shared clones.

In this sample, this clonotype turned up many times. CDR3 protein: CAWSGTYEQYF. The CDR3 nucleotides read TGTGCCTGGAGTGGGACCTACGAGCAGTACTTC. The chain uses TRBV30 and TRBJ2-7; no clear D gene. Trimming pared 1 base from V and 2 bases from J, leaving 3 bases between. CDR3 length: 11 amino acids. In germline, CDR1 is GTSNPN, CDR2 SVGIG (reference sequence).

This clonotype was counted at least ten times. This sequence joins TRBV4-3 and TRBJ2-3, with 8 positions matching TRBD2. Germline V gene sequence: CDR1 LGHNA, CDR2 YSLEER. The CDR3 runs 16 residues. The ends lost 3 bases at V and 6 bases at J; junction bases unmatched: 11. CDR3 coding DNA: TGCGCCAGCAGCCAGAGTAGCGGGGTTGGTTGGGATACGCAGTATTTT. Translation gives CASSQSSGVGWDTQYF.

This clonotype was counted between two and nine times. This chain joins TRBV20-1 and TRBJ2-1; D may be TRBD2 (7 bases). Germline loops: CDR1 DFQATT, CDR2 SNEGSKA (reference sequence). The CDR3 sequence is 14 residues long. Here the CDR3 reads CTARGGGIYNEQFF. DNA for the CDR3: TGCACCGCTAGGGGGGGAGGCATCTACAATGAGCAGTTCTTC.

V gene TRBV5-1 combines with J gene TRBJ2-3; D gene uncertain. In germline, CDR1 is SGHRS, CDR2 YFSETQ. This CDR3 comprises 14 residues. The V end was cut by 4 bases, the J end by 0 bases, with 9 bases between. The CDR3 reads CASSDGPSTDTQYF. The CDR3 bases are TGCGCCAGCAGCGATGGACCGAGCACAGATACGCAGTATTTT.

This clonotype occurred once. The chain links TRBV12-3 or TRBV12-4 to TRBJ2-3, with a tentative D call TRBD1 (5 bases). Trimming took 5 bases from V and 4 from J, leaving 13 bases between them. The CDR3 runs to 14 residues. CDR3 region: CASSPIGAPDTQYF. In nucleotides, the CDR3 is TGTGCCAGCAGTCCCATAGGGGCCCCAGATACGCAGTATTTT.

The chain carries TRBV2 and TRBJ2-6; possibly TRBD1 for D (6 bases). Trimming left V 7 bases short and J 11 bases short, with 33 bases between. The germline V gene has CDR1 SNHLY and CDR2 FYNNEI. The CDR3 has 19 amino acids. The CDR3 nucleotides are TGTGCCAGCAAATCCAGGGGCGAAGGCTTCTGGGGCTACAGGGACGTCCTGACTTTC. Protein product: CASKSRGEGFWGYRDVLTF.